The 5 T cell receptor beta chains in this list originate from one sample, sequenced in a study of glioma-infiltrating T cells after dendritic cell vaccination. Profiling relied on immunoSEQ multiplex PCR, and the TCRdb table lists in-frame clones only, not all of them. The data contain tens of thousands of clones, roughly 80% of them singletons. The time point: after dendritic cell vaccination, including at tumor progression/relapse. Source: blood, taken after dendritic cell vaccination. These receptor sequences come from a human donor with glioblastoma.

CDR3 nucleotide sequence: TGTGCCAGCACGTATTCCGGGACAGGGCCCCACGAGCAGTACTTC. Amino acid sequence: CASTYSGTGPHEQYF. The chain combines TRBV6-1 with TRBJ2-7; 9 nucleotides agree with TRBD1. The CDR3 length is 15 residues. The trim removed 7 bases at V and 5 bases at J, leaving 12 bases unmatched. Looked up from germline, CDR1 is MNHNS and CDR2 is SASEGT.

The chain recombines TRBV5-6 with TRBJ2-1; 7 bases agree with TRBD2. V was pared by 5 bases and J by 4 bases, with 9 bases of the junction left unmatched. Germline assignment: CDR1 SGHDT and CDR2 YYEEEE. The CDR3 runs 15 residues. This chain's CDR3 is CASSSQRGVYNEQFF. The CDR3 coding sequence is TGTGCCAGCAGTAGCCAGCGGGGTGTTTACAATGAGCAGTTCTTC.

The chain joins TRBV19 to TRBJ1-5; the match to TRBD1 covers 8 bases. V dropped 4 bases and J dropped 5; count of bases not matched to a gene: 4. CDR1 and CDR2 (germline): LNHDA, SQIVND (reference sequence). The CDR3 consists of 14 residues. The CDR3 is CASSTDREYQPQHF. The CDR3, as DNA: TGTGCCAGTAGTACGGACAGGGAGTATCAGCCCCAGCATTTT. Variable domain in full (rest from reference TRBV19 and TRBJ1-5): DGGITQSPKYLFRKEGQNVTLSCEQNLNHDAMYWYRQDPGQGLRLIYYSQIVNDFQKGDIAEGYSVSREKKESFPLTVTSAQKNPTAFYLCASSTDREYQPQHFGDGTRLSIL.

The DNA for the CDR3 is TGTGCCAGCAGCTCAACACAGGTATCCACTGAAGCTTTCTTT. This gives the protein CASSSTQVSTEAFF. The genes are TRBV7-9 and TRBJ1-1; possibly TRBD1 for D (5 bases). CDR3 length: 14 amino acids. From germline, CDR1 is SEHNR and CDR2 FQNEAQ (reference sequence). V lost 4 bases and J 4 bases, leaving 13 bases between the germline ends. The full variable domain, its missing parts supplied by reference TRBV7-9 and TRBJ1-1, is DTGVSQNPRHKITKRGQNVTFRCDPISEHNRLYWYRQTLGQGPEFLTYFQNEAQLEKSRLLSDRFSAERPKGSFSTLEIQRTEQGDSAMYLCASSSTQVSTEAFFGQGTRLTVV.

The chain joins TRBV6-5 to TRBJ2-5; 9 bases are a match to TRBD1. Germline V gene sequence: CDR1 MNHEY, CDR2 SVGAGI. With V trimmed by 5 bases and J by 5 bases, 6 bases remained unmatched. CDR3 size: 14 residues. CDR3 region: CASSTGQGDETQYF. CDR3 in DNA: TGTGCCAGCAGTACGGGACAGGGAGACGAGACCCAGTACTTC.